This T cell receptor beta chain was obtained from a study of shared clonotypes between healthy human individuals. There are 17 residues in the CDR3. The ends lost 3 bases at V and 9 bases at J; junction bases unmatched: 9. Germline V gives CDR1 LGHNA, CDR2 YSLEER. Per the authors' pipeline: For the immunoSEQ data, sequences were junction-only without quality scores, so filtering differed. The data were produced by immunoSEQ multiplex PCR, yet TCRdb's version contains in-frame clones alone and is incomplete. V, J and clone size derive from that table, while D and trimming were established from the DNA sequence. Of 2,500,000 or so clones in the sample, more than 90% were seen once.

The sequence was collected from a man aged 18 to 29 in good health. Sequenced material: naive CD4+ T cells sorted from blood. The subset is: CD45RA+ positively selected. The chain combines TRBV4-3 with TRBJ2-1, with TRBD2 matching 15 bases. CDR3 nucleotide sequence: TGCGCCAGCAGCCAGGCCGGACTAGCGGGAGGGGGAGGTGAGCAGTTCTTC. Encoded protein: CASSQAGLAGGGGEQFF.